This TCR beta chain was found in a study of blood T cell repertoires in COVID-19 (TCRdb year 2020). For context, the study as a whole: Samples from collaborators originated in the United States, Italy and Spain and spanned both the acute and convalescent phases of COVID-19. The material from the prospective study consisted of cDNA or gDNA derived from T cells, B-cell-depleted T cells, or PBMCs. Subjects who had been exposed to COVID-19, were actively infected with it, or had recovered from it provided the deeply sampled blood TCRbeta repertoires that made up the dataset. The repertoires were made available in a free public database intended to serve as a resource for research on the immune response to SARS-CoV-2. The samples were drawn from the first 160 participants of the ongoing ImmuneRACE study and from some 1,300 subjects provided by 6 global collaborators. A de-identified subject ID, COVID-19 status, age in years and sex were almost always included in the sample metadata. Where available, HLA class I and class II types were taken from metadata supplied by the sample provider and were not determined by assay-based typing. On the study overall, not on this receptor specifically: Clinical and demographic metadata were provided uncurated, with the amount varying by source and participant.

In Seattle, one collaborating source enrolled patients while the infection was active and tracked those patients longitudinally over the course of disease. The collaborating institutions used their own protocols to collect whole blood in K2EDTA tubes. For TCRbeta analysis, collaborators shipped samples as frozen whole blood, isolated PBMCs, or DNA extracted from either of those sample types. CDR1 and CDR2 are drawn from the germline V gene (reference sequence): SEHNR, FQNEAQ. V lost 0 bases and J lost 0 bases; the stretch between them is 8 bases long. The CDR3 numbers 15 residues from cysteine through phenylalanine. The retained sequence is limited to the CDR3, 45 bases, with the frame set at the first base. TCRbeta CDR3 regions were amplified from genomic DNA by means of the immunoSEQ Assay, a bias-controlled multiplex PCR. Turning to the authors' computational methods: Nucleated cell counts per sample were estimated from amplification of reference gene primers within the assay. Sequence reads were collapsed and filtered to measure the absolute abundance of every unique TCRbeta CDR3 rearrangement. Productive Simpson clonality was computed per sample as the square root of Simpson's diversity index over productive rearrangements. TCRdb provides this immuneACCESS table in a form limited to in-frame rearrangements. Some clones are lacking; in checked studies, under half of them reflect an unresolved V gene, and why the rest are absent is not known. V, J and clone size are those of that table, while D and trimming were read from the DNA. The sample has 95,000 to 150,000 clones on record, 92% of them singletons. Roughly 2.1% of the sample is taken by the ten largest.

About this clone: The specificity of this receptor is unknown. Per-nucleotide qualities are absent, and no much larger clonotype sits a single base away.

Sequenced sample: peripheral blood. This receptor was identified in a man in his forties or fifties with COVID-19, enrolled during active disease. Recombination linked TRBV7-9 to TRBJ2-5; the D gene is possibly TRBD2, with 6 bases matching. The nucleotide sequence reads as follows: TGTGCCAGCAGCTTAGCCGGCGGGAACCAAGAGACCCAGTACTTC. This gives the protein CASSLAGGNQETQYF.